These T cell receptor beta chains were read from a single sample in a study of identical twins. Via MiXCR, TCRdb re-called the 5' RACE reads, giving one row per CDR3 protein. The data contain hundreds of thousands of distinct CDR3 sequences, around 20% of them singletons. These data are also associated with another study on T cells expressing NK-cell markers.

The sample comprised PBMCs. The receptors here all came from a woman younger than 35 in good health. Both conserved end residues are part of each CDR3. A D gene is named only where the DNA matches it firmly.

D | J | V | CDR3
NA | TRBJ2-3 | TRBV20-1 | CSASDVTSTDTQYF
TRBD2 | TRBJ2-5 | TRBV20-1 | CSAHRTSGQETQYF
TRBD2 | TRBJ2-5 | TRBV5-6 | CASSPTVLAVETQYF
TRBD2 | TRBJ2-2 | TRBV7-2 | CASSPRTSGTGELFF
TRBD2 | TRBJ2-7 | TRBV20-1 | CSAKVSGAYEQYF
NA | TRBJ2-7 | TRBV6-5 | CASSYSKRGQVYEQYF
NA | TRBJ1-6 | TRBV9 | CASSPWAEYNSPLHF
NA | TRBJ2-5 | TRBV12-3/TRBV12-4 | CASSRTPPGETQYF
TRBD2 | TRBJ2-2 | TRBV11-2 | CASSLYLSGSNTGELFF
NA | TRBJ2-7 | TRBV6-1 | CASSELPYEQYF
TRBD2 | TRBJ2-7 | TRBV11-2 | CASSLLSRGLAGGYEQYF
NA | TRBJ1-5 | TRBV20-1 | CSAREREVKPQHF
TRBD2 | TRBJ2-7 | TRBV6-2/TRBV6-3 | CASSKKGLAGSHYEQYF
TRBD1 | TRBJ2-1 | TRBV5-1 | CASSKTGGSYNEQFF
NA | TRBJ1-5 | TRBV15 | CATSRGTPWGNQPQHF
NA | TRBJ2-7 | TRBV5-4 | CASSYHDRIYEQYF
TRBD2 | TRBJ2-7 | TRBV9 | CASSPRTSGRAREQYF
NA | TRBJ1-2 | TRBV5-4 | CASSLARGGGYTF
NA | TRBJ2-2 | TRBV11-2 | CASSLVGRRQAGDTGELFF
TRBD2 | TRBJ2-1 | TRBV11-3 | CASSLDSTAGAYNEQFF
TRBD2 | TRBJ2-3 | TRBV7-9 | CASIQTSGGTDTQYF